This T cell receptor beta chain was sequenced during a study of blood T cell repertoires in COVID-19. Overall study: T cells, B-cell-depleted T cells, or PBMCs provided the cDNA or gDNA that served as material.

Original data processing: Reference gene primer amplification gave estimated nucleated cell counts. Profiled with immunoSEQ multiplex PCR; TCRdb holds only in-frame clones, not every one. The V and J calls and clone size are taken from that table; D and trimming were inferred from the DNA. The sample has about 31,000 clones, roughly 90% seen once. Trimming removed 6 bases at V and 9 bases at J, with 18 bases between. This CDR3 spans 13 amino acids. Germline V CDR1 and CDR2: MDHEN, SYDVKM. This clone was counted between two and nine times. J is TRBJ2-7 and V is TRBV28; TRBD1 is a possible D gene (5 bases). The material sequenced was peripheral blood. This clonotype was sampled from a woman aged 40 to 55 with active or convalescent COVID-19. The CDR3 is CASRPGSQVGQYF. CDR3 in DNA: TGTGCCAGCAGGCCCGGGTCACAGGTCGGGCAGTACTTC.